These 2 T cell receptor beta chains originate from one sample sequenced in a study of blood T cells in healthy people across ages. Using a J-beta primer mix together with a sample-barcoded 5' primer, a second PCR was run for roughly 6 to 12 cycles. TCRdb analysed the 5' RACE reads with MiXCR anew, one entry per CDR3 protein. In the table there are hundreds of thousands of distinct CDR3 sequences, roughly 50% of which are singletons. Sequenced sample: blood. The source of these receptors is a man aged 35 to 55 in good health.

The rearrangement uses TRBV5-1 and TRBJ2-1; 16 bases match TRBD2. CDR1 is SGHRS, CDR2 YFSETQ, per germline. The J segment lost 8 bases and the V segment lost 3 bases, leaving 20 bases of the junction unmatched. The CDR3 sequence is 21 residues long. The CDR3 region has the DNA TGCGCCAGCAGCTACCCCCAGGGAAGGCCCGGGACTAGCGGGAGGGTTTATGAGCAGTTCTTC. This sequence encodes CASSYPQGRPGTSGRVYEQFF.

Regarding this clonotype: The junction does not match germline at one end; this may be a read error. This sequence joins TRBV29-1 and TRBJ2-7, with unresolved D. Per the germline V gene, CDR1 is SQVTM and CDR2 is ANQGSEA. CDR3 length: 12 residues. The CDR3 reads CSVVFSSYERYF. The DNA for the CDR3 is TGCAGCGTTGTTTTTTCCTCCTACGAGCGGTACTTC.